The 5 T cell receptor beta chains below all came from one sample that was sequenced in a study of Tregs in tolerant kidney transplant recipients. The protocol was immunoSEQ multiplex PCR, while the TCRdb copy is restricted to in-frame clones and leaves out a portion. The sample shows some 57,000 clones, over 80% of them seen only once. The nonmyeloablative bone marrow transplants came from related graft donors, with transient mixed chimerism. Sequenced material: CD8+ T cells from blood (PBMCs), taken 24 months after the transplant. These receptors came from a human patient who received a combined kidney and bone marrow transplant. Some T cells may possibly be graft donor cells.

The rearrangement links TRBV4-2 to TRBJ2-5; a weak D match, TRBD2 (5 bases). The V gene's germline CDR1 is LGHNA and CDR2 YNFKEQ. The CDR3 is 18 amino acids. The ends were cut back, 1 base at V and 5 bases at J, with 23 bases in the middle. In DNA form, the CDR3 reads TGTGCCAGCAGCCAAGCAACGTTCTCCCATAGCGTTGGGGAGACCCAGTACTTC. Its protein product is CASSQATFSHSVGETQYF.

The V and J genes are TRBV6-5 and TRBJ1-2; D not resolved. Trimming took off 5 bases at V and 4 bases at J, with 11 bases between the two ends. Germline V gives CDR1 MNHEY, CDR2 SVGAGI. The CDR3 extends over 13 amino acids. The CDR3 sequence is CASSLNPSYGYTF. Written as DNA, the CDR3 is TGTGCCAGCAGTCTCAACCCGAGCTATGGCTACACCTTC.

The chain is built from TRBV7-9 and TRBJ1-1; D not certain. Trimming took 4 bases from V and 8 from J, leaving 11 bases between them. The CDR3 covers 12 residues. The germline gives CDR1 SEHNR, CDR2 FQNEAQ (reference sequence). CDR3 DNA: TGTGCCAGCAGCTCTGGGCCCTTGGAAGCTTTCTTT. It encodes CASSSGPLEAFF.

The CDR3 sequence: CASGFTTSGAYNEQFF. The CDR3 region has the DNA TGTGCTAGTGGTTTCACGACTAGCGGAGCCTACAATGAGCAGTTCTTC. The gene calls are TRBV12-5 and TRBJ2-1; 9 nucleotides match TRBD2. The CDR3 extends over 16 amino acids. Germline V lookup: CDR1 LGHNT, CDR2 FRNRAP. With 3 bases clipped from V and 2 bases from J, the junction kept 5 bases outside the gene matches.

The genes are TRBV27 and TRBJ1-2, with D unclear. Germline V gene sequence: CDR1 MNHEY, CDR2 SMNVEV (reference sequence). With 1 base removed from V and 4 bases from J, the gap between germline ends came to 10 bases. The CDR3 runs to 14 residues. This CDR3 reads CASSLLGGVYGYTF. The CDR3 DNA follows: TGTGCCAGCAGTTTATTAGGCGGAGTCTATGGCTACACCTTC.